This TCR beta chain was observed in a study of blood T cell repertoires in COVID-19. Some clones are missing from TCRdb's copy, which holds only in-frame ones; the method was immunoSEQ multiplex PCR. The repertoire has some 180,000 clones, roughly 84% of them found once; the top ten carry around 9.9%. CDR1 and CDR2 (germline): SGHNT, YYREEE (reference sequence). The CDR3 spans 17 residues. Trimming pared 5 bases from V and 1 base from J, leaving 18 bases between. Sequencing used peripheral blood. The chain recombines TRBV5-4 with TRBJ2-2; a possible D gene is TRBD1 (6 bases). The origin of this receptor is a man between 65 and 79 years old with active or convalescent COVID-19. This CDR3 reads CASSSGSGTRNTGELFF. CDR3 nucleotides: TGTGCCAGCAGTTCTGGATCCGGGACAAGGAACACCGGGGAGCTGTTTTTT.